This TCR beta chain was profiled in a study of PD-L1 blockade in urothelial cancer. About the study: Starting in the mid-2010s, patients were given atezolizumab (1,200 mg intravenously every 3 weeks). Patients' prior chemotherapy regimens numbered 0 to 3.

Sequencing used immunoSEQ multiplex PCR; TCRdb keeps in-frame clones, though not all of them. The sample carries some 50,000 clones, 87% recorded once. CDR3 size: 14 residues. Germline-derived CDR1 and CDR2 are LNHNV and YYDKDF (reference sequence). J lost 4 bases, V lost 3 bases, and 5 bases had no gene match. Stated time point: pretreatment peripheral blood. The source of this sequence is a woman aged 60-70 years with urothelial cancer. The sequenced sample was PBMCs, obtained around atezolizumab (anti-PD-L1) treatment. The chain couples TRBV15 to TRBJ2-7; 8 bases fit TRBD1. The CDR3 is CATSSTGGIYEQYF. CDR3 sequence (DNA): TGTGCCACCAGCAGCACAGGGGGAATTTACGAGCAGTACTTC.